These 21 T cell receptor beta chains originate from one sample sequenced in a study of blood T cell repertoires in COVID-19 (dated by TCRdb to about 2020). Libraries were prepared through the immunoSEQ multiplex PCR assay. TCRdb carries this immuneACCESS record with in-frame sequences only. Its versions omit some clonotypes, under half of them owing to an unresolved V gene in the studies checked, with the rest unexplained. The sample table lists roughly 190,000 clones, under 90% of them with a count of one. Clones ranked in the top ten supply 13% to 15% of the sample. Material: peripheral blood. The source of these receptors is a woman between 70 and 85 years old with COVID-19, enrolled during active disease.

The chain couples TRBV2 to TRBJ1-5; a weak D match, TRBD1 (5 bases). Trimming cost V 6 bases and J 1 base, with 10 bases left between them. This CDR3 contains 14 residues. Germline V lookup: CDR1 SNHLY, CDR2 FYNNEI. The CDR3 region has the DNA TGTGCCAGCAGGGAGACAGAAAGCAATCAGCCCCAGCATTTT. Residues: CASRETESNQPQHF.

The CDR3 DNA is TGTGCCAGCAGTGAAGGGGATGGGAGGCGGGAAGCCTACAATGAGCAGTTCTTC. Translation gives CASSEGDGRREAYNEQFF. The chain employs TRBV2 and TRBJ2-1, with D maybe TRBD2 (6 bases). The CDR3 has 18 amino acids. Trimming pared 1 base from V and 2 bases from J, leaving 18 bases between. In germline, CDR1 is SNHLY, CDR2 FYNNEI.

In its sample, this clone was seen once. The genes are TRBV30 and TRBJ1-4; D is unclear. The V end lost 2 bases, the J end lost 8 bases, and 18 bases lay between the germline ends. Germline V gene sequence: CDR1 GTSNPN, CDR2 SVGIG (reference sequence). The CDR3 has 15 amino acids. CDR3 sequence (DNA): TGTGCCTGGAGTATAACCAATACTCCAGGAGAAAAACTGTTTTTT. As protein: CAWSITNTPGEKLFF.

The chain joins TRBV29-1 to TRBJ2-5, with D hard to call. V shed 4 bases and J shed 4 bases, with 4 bases lying between them. This CDR3 region has 10 residues. Germline CDR1 reads SQVTM; CDR2 reads ANQGSEA. The CDR3 here is CSVGGETQYF. The CDR3 DNA reads as TGCAGCGTTGGAGGAGAGACCCAGTACTTC.

This clone turned up a few times. This chain links TRBV18 with TRBJ1-2; D gene uncertain. The germline V and J ends were trimmed by 6 bases and 5 bases, with 10 bases remaining between them. The CDR3 sequence is 12 residues long. Germline CDR1 reads KGHSH; CDR2 reads LQKENI. The CDR3 DNA is TGTGCCAGCTCCGGTGAATGGTATGGCTACACCTTC. This translates into CASSGEWYGYTF.

The rearrangement uses TRBV7-9 and TRBJ1-3; no clear D gene. This CDR3 comprises 12 residues. V was pared by 6 bases and J by 4 bases, with 7 bases between. Germline-derived CDR1 and CDR2 are SEHNR and FQNEAQ (reference sequence). CDR3 coding DNA: TGTGCCAGCAGTCTACAGGGAAACACCATATATTTT. Encoded protein: CASSLQGNTIYF. Complete variable domain (other parts from reference TRBV7-9 and TRBJ1-3): DTGVSQNPRHKITKRGQNVTFRCDPISEHNRLYWYRQTLGQGPEFLTYFQNEAQLEKSRLLSDRFSAERPKGSFSTLEIQRTEQGDSAMYLCASSLQGNTIYFGEGSWLTVV.

This clone showed up just a few times. The V and J genes are TRBV29-1 and TRBJ2-2, with 8 bases that match TRBD2. Germline assignment: CDR1 SQVTM and CDR2 ANQGSEA. The ends lost 7 bases at V and 7 bases at J; junction bases unmatched: 8. There are 13 residues in the CDR3. CDR3 protein: CSGSGGGGGELFF. The CDR3 DNA sequence: TGCAGCGGCAGCGGGGGTGGTGGCGGGGAGCTGTTTTTT.

The chain has TRBV28 and TRBJ2-7; 11 nucleotides agree with TRBD2. Germline lookup yields CDR1 MDHEN and CDR2 SYDVKM. V shed 5 bases and J 5 bases; nucleotides not matched to a gene: 5. CDR3 length: 14 amino acids. The DNA for the CDR3 is TGTGCCAGCAGTAAACTAGCGGGAGTAGACGAGCAGTACTTC. Protein: CASSKLAGVDEQYF.

V is TRBV5-1 and J is TRBJ1-4; D gene uncertain. CDR1 is SGHRS and CDR2 is YFSETQ in the germline V gene. This CDR3 has 15 amino acids. Trimming took 0 bases from V and 5 from J, leaving 11 bases between them. In DNA, the CDR3 is TGCGCCAGCAGCTTGGAAGAGGGATGGAATGAAAAACTGTTTTTT. Translated, it gives CASSLEEGWNEKLFF.

The table lists this clone with a count of one. CDR3 in DNA: TGTGCCAGCTCACCAACGGGAATACAGCCCCAGCATTTT. It yields the protein CASSPTGIQPQHF. This rearrangement joins TRBV18 to TRBJ1-5; no reliable D call. V lost 2 bases and J lost 7, with 9 bases in between. The germline CDR1 and CDR2 sequences are KGHSH and LQKENI. CDR3 length: 13 amino acids.

This clone was seen a handful of times. The chain combines TRBV5-6 with TRBJ1-2; D call uncertain. CDR1 is SGHDT, CDR2 YYEEEE, per germline. Trimming took 3 bases from V and 0 from J, leaving 15 bases between them. This CDR3 contains 16 residues. CDR3 DNA sequence: TGTGCCAGCAGCTCGCTAGAGGAGACCTCTAACTATGGCTACACCTTC. This translates into CASSSLEETSNYGYTF.

This clone was seen more than once but under ten times. CDR3 sequence reads: CASSLRRGQSTDTQYF. CDR3 in DNA: TGTGCCAGCAGCTTGAGGCGGGGGCAGAGCACAGATACGCAGTATTTT. The rearrangement joins TRBV7-8 to TRBJ2-3, with D possibly matching TRBD2 (7 bases). This CDR3 spans 16 amino acids. Trimming took 3 bases from V and 0 from J, leaving 13 bases between them. Germline CDR1 is SGHVS and CDR2 is FQNEAQ. Variable domain in full (rest from reference TRBV7-8 and TRBJ2-3): GAGVSQSPRYKVAKRGQDVALRCDPISGHVSLFWYQQALGQGPEFLTYFQNEAQLDKSGLPSDRFFAERPEGSVSTLKIQRTQQEDSAVYLCASSLRRGQSTDTQYFGPGTRLTVL.

J is TRBJ2-7 and V is TRBV18; 7 nucleotides line up with TRBD1. The junction had 10 bases not matched to a gene; V was cut back by 2 bases and J by 0 bases. CDR1 is KGHSH and CDR2 is LQKENI in the germline V gene. The CDR3 has 17 residues. CDR3 coding DNA: TGTGCCAGCTCACCATACCTAAGACAGGGTCCCTCCTACGAGCAGTACTTC. Translating gives CASSPYLRQGPSYEQYF.

This clone was counted a few times. The chain combines TRBV28 with TRBJ1-3; D remains ambiguous. The CDR3 has 13 residues. Germline V gene lookup returns CDR1 MDHEN and CDR2 SYDVKM. V was cut by 5 bases and J by 3 bases, with 8 bases left in between. CDR3 sequence reads: CASSNEVGNTIYF. CDR3 nucleotides: TGTGCCAGCAGTAACGAGGTTGGAAACACCATATATTTT. The entire variable domain, with the rest obtained from reference TRBV28 and TRBJ1-3, is as follows: DVKVTQSSRYLVKRTGEKVFLECVQDMDHENMFWYRQDPGLGLRLIYFSYDVKMKEKGDIPEGYSVSREKKERFSLILESASTNQTSMYLCASSNEVGNTIYFGEGSWLTVV.

The rearrangement joins TRBV3-1 (or the pseudogene TRBV3-2) to TRBJ2-3; 9 bases align to TRBD2. This CDR3 has 15 residues. V gave up 4 bases and J gave up 3 bases; unmatched junction bases: 5. CDR1 is LGHDT, CDR2 YNNKEL, per germline (reference sequence). The CDR3 coding sequence is TGTGCCAGCAGCCTGAGGAGCGGGAGGACAGATACGCAGTATTTT. This codes for CASSLRSGRTDTQYF.

This clone came up a few times. The chain carries TRBV2 and TRBJ1-1; a possible D gene is TRBD1 (6 bases). The germline gives CDR1 SNHLY, CDR2 FYNNEI. The CDR3 totals 14 residues. V was clipped by 6 bases and J by 3 bases, with 14 bases between them. CDR3 amino acids: CASRRGGVDTEAFF. In nucleotides, the CDR3 is TGTGCCAGCAGGAGGGGGGGAGTCGACACTGAAGCTTTCTTT.

The chain is built from TRBV29-1 and TRBJ2-1; TRBD2 agrees at 8 bases. Trimming at V came to 7 bases and at J to 6 bases, leaving 11 bases not matched to a gene. CDR1 is SQVTM, CDR2 ANQGSEA, per germline. This CDR3 has 14 residues. Here the CDR3 reads CSAKSGSRPNEQFF. CDR3 sequence (DNA): TGCAGCGCCAAGAGCGGGAGTAGGCCCAATGAGCAGTTCTTC.

This chain joins TRBV7-2 and TRBJ2-2, with TRBD2 matching 10 bases. Germline V gene sequence: CDR1 SGHTA, CDR2 FQGNSA. The CDR3 length is 15 residues. The J segment lost 8 bases and the V segment lost 2 bases, leaving 5 bases of the junction unmatched. The CDR3 DNA sequence: TGTGCCAGCAGCTTACTAGCGGGAGTAATAGGGGAGCTGTTTTTT. It specifies CASSLLAGVIGELFF.

The gene calls are TRBV3-1 (or the pseudogene TRBV3-2) and TRBJ2-5, with TRBD1 matching 10 bases. Looked up from germline, CDR1 is LGHDT and CDR2 is YNNKEL (reference sequence). The V segment lost 6 bases and the J segment 1 base; nucleotides outside the gene matches: 8. The CDR3 has 16 amino acids. The chain's CDR3 is CASRRGTGVGQETQYF. CDR3 in DNA: TGTGCCAGCAGGCGAGGGACAGGGGTGGGCCAAGAGACCCAGTACTTC.

The chain links TRBV11-2 to TRBJ1-2, with 9 positions matching TRBD1. The CDR3 is 15 residues long. Trimming cost V 4 bases and J 5 bases; bases outside gene matches: 8. Per germline, CDR1 SGHAT and CDR2 FQNNGV. CDR3 sequence (DNA): TGTGCCAGCAGCTACGGGGGGACAGGGATTTATGGCTACACCTTC. Amino acid sequence: CASSYGGTGIYGYTF.

The chain couples TRBV5-1 to TRBJ1-1, with D unresolved. Trimming took off 10 bases at V and 1 base at J, with 11 bases between the two ends. CDR3 length: 12 residues. CDR1 SGHRS and CDR2 YFSETQ come from the germline V gene. CDR3 coding DNA: TGCGCCCCCTTGGGAGAGAACACTGAAGCTTTCTTT. Translation gives CAPLGENTEAFF.